This is a list of T cell receptor beta chains from one sample in a study of blood T cell repertoires in COVID-19. Produced via immunoSEQ multiplex PCR; TCRdb's table is partial and in-frame only. The sample has 200,000 to 300,000 clones, approximately 88% seen once. Sequenced input: peripheral blood. The source is a middle-aged man with acute or convalescent COVID-19. Each CDR3 is given with its conserved first and last residue. A D gene is named only where the DNA matches it firmly. The listing skips clone size in some rows; elsewhere it reads once, few, many or a size class.

CDR3	DNA	D	V	J	size
CASSIGQAEDTQYF	TGTGCCAGCAGCATAGGACAGGCAGAAGATACGCAGTATTTT	TRBD1	TRBV5-4	TRBJ2-3	.
CASTAGTRSYNEQFF	TGTGCCAGTACCGCCGGGACTAGGTCTTACAATGAGCAGTTCTTC	TRBD2	TRBV19	TRBJ2-1	.
CASSLAALAGAGELFF	TGTGCCAGCAGCTTAGCAGCACTAGCGGGAGCCGGGGAGCTGTTTTTT	TRBD2	TRBV7-2	TRBJ2-2	.
CASGSGTEAFF	TGTGCCAGCGGCTCGGGGACAGAAGCTTTCTTT	.	TRBV3-1/TRBV3-2	TRBJ1-1	.
CASSLGVRASSYEQYF	TGCGCCAGCAGCTTGGGGGTCAGGGCTAGCTCCTACGAGCAGTACTTC	.	TRBV5-1	TRBJ2-7	.
CASTGQGLYGYTF	TGTGCCAGCACGGGACAGGGCCTCTATGGCTACACCTTC	TRBD1	TRBV6-5	TRBJ1-2	.
CASSLGGTVTEAFF	TGTGCCAGCAGCTTAGGTGGGACAGTCACTGAAGCTTTCTTT	TRBD1	TRBV11-3	TRBJ1-1	.
CASSRDIAGAFNEQFF	TGTGCCAGCTCACGAGATATAGCGGGAGCATTCAATGAGCAGTTCTTC	TRBD2	TRBV18	TRBJ2-1	.
CASSYGGAGNTIYF	TGTGCCAGCAGTTACGGCGGAGCTGGAAACACCATATATTTT	.	TRBV6-6	TRBJ1-3	.
CASSPRGRGVNTEAFF	TGTGCCAGCTCACCACGGGGCAGGGGGGTGAACACTGAAGCTTTCTTT	TRBD1	TRBV18	TRBJ1-1	once
CASSVGRQGYQETQYF	TGTGCCAGCAGTGTCGGTCGTCAGGGGTACCAAGAGACCCAGTACTTC	.	TRBV6-1	TRBJ2-5	.
CASSLDSGRALSGELFF	TGTGCCAGCAGCTTGGATAGCGGGAGGGCCCTGTCCGGGGAGCTGTTTTTT	TRBD2	TRBV5-4	TRBJ2-2	.
CASSLGVRDEQFF	TGTGCCAGCAGCTTAGGAGTGCGCGATGAGCAGTTCTTC	.	TRBV7-8	TRBJ2-1	.
CASSKTGYDEQYF	TGTGCCAGCAGTAAAACAGGGTACGACGAGCAGTACTTC	.	TRBV5-6	TRBJ2-7	.
CASSQASSGPTDTQYF	TGTGCCAGCAGCCAAGCCTCTAGCGGGCCCACAGATACGCAGTATTTT	TRBD2	TRBV3-1/TRBV3-2	TRBJ2-3	.
CSAPPRYGYTF	TGCAGTGCCCCCCCGCGGTATGGCTACACCTTC	.	TRBV20-1	TRBJ1-2	.
CASSLQGYEQYF	TGCGCCAGCAGCTTACAGGGGTACGAGCAGTACTTC	TRBD1	TRBV5-1	TRBJ2-7	.
CASSLEGANGYTF	TGTGCCAGCAGTCTCGAGGGGGCCAATGGCTACACCTTC	TRBD1	TRBV6-5	TRBJ1-2	.
CASSLLPTGASQETQYF	TGTGCCAGCTCACTGCTGCCGACAGGGGCTTCCCAAGAGACCCAGTACTTC	TRBD1	TRBV18	TRBJ2-5	.
CASSQGEQGKAFF	TGTGCCAGCAGCCAAGGAGAACAGGGGAAAGCTTTCTTT	TRBD1	TRBV3-1/TRBV3-2	TRBJ1-1	.
CASTRDYSNQPQHF	TGTGCCAGTACGCGAGATTATAGCAATCAGCCCCAGCATTTT	.	TRBV19	TRBJ1-5	.
CASSFSGGQDNYGYTF	TGTGCCAGCAGCTTTTCCGGGGGGCAAGATAACTATGGCTACACCTTC	.	TRBV7-3	TRBJ1-2	.
CASSSESPYEQYF	TGTGCCAGCAGTTCTGAAAGCCCCTACGAGCAGTACTTC	.	TRBV28	TRBJ2-7	.
CASRGLGGLNEQFF	TGTGCCAGCAGGGGACTGGGAGGGTTAAATGAGCAGTTCTTC	TRBD2	TRBV6-5	TRBJ2-1	.
CSVEGRGSYNEQFF	TGCAGCGTTGAAGGCAGGGGGTCCTACAATGAGCAGTTCTTC	TRBD1	TRBV29-1	TRBJ2-1	.
CASSLEPGQGANEQYF	TGCGCCAGCAGCTTGGAGCCGGGACAGGGGGCCAACGAGCAGTACTTC	TRBD1	TRBV5-1	TRBJ2-7	.
CASRGTSGMVDTQYF	TGTGCCAGCAGGGGGACTAGCGGGATGGTAGATACGCAGTATTTT	TRBD2	TRBV25-1	TRBJ2-3	.
CSTTSNNEQFF	TGCAGTACAACTAGTAACAATGAGCAGTTCTTC	.	TRBV20-1	TRBJ2-1	.
CASSSHRSSSGNTIYF	TGTGCCAGCAGCTCGCATAGATCCTCCTCTGGAAACACCATATATTTT	.	TRBV7-2	TRBJ1-3	.
CASSVAGGSHNEQFF	TGTGCCAGCAGTGTCGCGGGAGGTTCCCACAATGAGCAGTTCTTC	TRBD2	TRBV2	TRBJ2-1	.
CASSSLLHGYTF	TGTGCCAGCAGTTCCCTATTGCATGGCTACACCTTC	.	TRBV6-5	TRBJ1-2	.
CASSTIAGDNRNEQFF	TGTGCCAGCAGCACGATCGCAGGGGATAATCGGAATGAGCAGTTCTTC	.	TRBV25-1	TRBJ2-1	.
CASSESGNTEAFF	TGTGCCAGCAGTGAAAGCGGGAACACTGAAGCTTTCTTT	.	TRBV6-1	TRBJ1-1	.
CASSLIREDTGELFF	TGTGCCAGCAGTTTAATTCGGGAAGACACCGGGGAGCTGTTTTTT	.	TRBV27	TRBJ2-2	.
CASRDTGGNEKLFF	TGTGCCAGCAGAGACACAGGGGGCAATGAAAAACTGTTTTTT	TRBD1	TRBV6-5	TRBJ1-4	few
CASSLNREDEQFF	TGTGCCAGCAGCTTGAACAGGGAAGATGAGCAGTTCTTC	.	TRBV5-4	TRBJ2-1	.
CASSFNPGVGEAFF	TGTGCCAGCAGCTTTAACCCAGGGGTTGGTGAAGCTTTCTTT	.	TRBV5-5	TRBJ1-1	.
CASSPRTGGSKDEAFF	TGTGCCAGCTCACCGCGGACAGGGGGAAGTAAGGATGAAGCTTTCTTT	TRBD1	TRBV18	TRBJ1-1	.
CASSLGGQGLNTEAFF	TGTGCCAGCAGCTTGGGGGGACAGGGATTGAACACTGAAGCTTTCTTT	TRBD1	TRBV5-4	TRBJ1-1	.
CAWARGSGEKLFF	TGTGCCTGGGCCAGGGGATCGGGAGAAAAACTGTTTTTT	.	TRBV30	TRBJ1-4	.
CASSPPAGLMSEQFF	TGTGCCAGCTCCCCGCCCGCGGGACTTATGAGTGAGCAGTTCTTC	.	TRBV5-6	TRBJ2-1	few
CASTREGSSGTYEQYF	TGTGCCAGTACTCGAGAGGGGTCTAGCGGAACCTACGAGCAGTACTTC	TRBD2	TRBV19	TRBJ2-7	.
CASSQDSTNEKLFF	TGTGCCAGCAGCCAAGACTCAACTAATGAAAAACTGTTTTTT	.	TRBV4-2	TRBJ1-4	once
CASSELRVNEQFF	TGTGCCAGCAGTGAACTCAGGGTTAATGAGCAGTTCTTC	.	TRBV2	TRBJ2-1	.
CASSWGASGRPNEQFF	TGCGCCAGCAGCTGGGGGGCTAGCGGGAGACCCAATGAGCAGTTCTTC	TRBD2	TRBV5-1	TRBJ2-1	.
CASSSKLREAFF	TGTGCCAGCAGCTCCAAGTTGAGGGAGGCTTTCTTT	.	TRBV7-9	TRBJ1-1	few
CASSEQENTGELFF	TGTGCCAGCAGCGAACAGGAAAACACCGGGGAGCTGTTTTTT	.	TRBV7-6	TRBJ2-2	.
CASKPGLAFYEQYF	TGTGCCAGCAAACCGGGACTAGCGTTCTACGAGCAGTACTTC	TRBD2	TRBV6-5	TRBJ2-7	.
CASSQGSSWNTEAFF	TGCGCCAGCAGCCAGGGGAGTAGTTGGAACACTGAAGCTTTCTTT	.	TRBV5-1	TRBJ1-1	few
CASSPRGQKGETQYF	TGTGCCAGCAGCCCGAGGGGACAGAAAGGGGAGACCCAGTACTTC	TRBD1	TRBV13	TRBJ2-5	.
CASGLTAPLPLYGYTF	TGTGCTAGTGGCCTGACAGCCCCTTTACCCCTCTATGGCTACACCTTC	.	TRBV12-5	TRBJ1-2	.
CASSSGGNEQYF	TGTGCCAGCAGCTCCGGGGGGAATGAGCAGTACTTC	TRBD2	TRBV7-2	TRBJ2-7	.
CSVAGGNTIYF	TGCAGCGTCGCGGGGGGAAACACCATATATTTT	.	TRBV29-1	TRBJ1-3	.
CASRGTPVPSGANVLTF	TGTGCCTCTCGCGGGACCCCCGTCCCCTCTGGGGCCAACGTCCTGACTTTC	.	TRBV19	TRBJ2-6	.
CASSPNSYTQYF	TGTGCCAGCAGCCCCAACAGTTATACGCAGTATTTT	.	TRBV7-6	TRBJ2-3	.
CASRDRAGYGYTF	TGTGCCAGCAGAGACAGGGCTGGCTATGGCTACACCTTC	TRBD1	TRBV6-5	TRBJ1-2	.
CASSPQTGVGEKLFF	TGTGCCAGTAGTCCCCAGACAGGGGTGGGCGAAAAACTGTTTTTT	TRBD1	TRBV19	TRBJ1-4	.